This T cell receptor beta chain comes out of a study of blood T cell repertoires in COVID-19. The CDR3 is 16 amino acids. The germline V gene has CDR1 WSHSY and CDR2 SAAADI. The junction had 12 bases not matched to a gene; V was cut back by 3 bases and J by 6 bases. Generated by immunoSEQ multiplex PCR, the TCRdb table keeps only in-frame clones and is missing some. The table lists about 160,000 clones, about 92% of them singletons. The sequenced sample was peripheral blood. This TCR came from a woman aged 55-69 years with COVID-19, enrolled during active disease. The chain combines TRBV10-2 with TRBJ1-1; 8 positions agree with TRBD1. The CDR3 region is CASSDRGLGSGSEAFF. DNA for the CDR3: TGCGCCAGCAGTGACAGGGGGCTGGGAAGTGGTTCTGAAGCTTTCTTT.